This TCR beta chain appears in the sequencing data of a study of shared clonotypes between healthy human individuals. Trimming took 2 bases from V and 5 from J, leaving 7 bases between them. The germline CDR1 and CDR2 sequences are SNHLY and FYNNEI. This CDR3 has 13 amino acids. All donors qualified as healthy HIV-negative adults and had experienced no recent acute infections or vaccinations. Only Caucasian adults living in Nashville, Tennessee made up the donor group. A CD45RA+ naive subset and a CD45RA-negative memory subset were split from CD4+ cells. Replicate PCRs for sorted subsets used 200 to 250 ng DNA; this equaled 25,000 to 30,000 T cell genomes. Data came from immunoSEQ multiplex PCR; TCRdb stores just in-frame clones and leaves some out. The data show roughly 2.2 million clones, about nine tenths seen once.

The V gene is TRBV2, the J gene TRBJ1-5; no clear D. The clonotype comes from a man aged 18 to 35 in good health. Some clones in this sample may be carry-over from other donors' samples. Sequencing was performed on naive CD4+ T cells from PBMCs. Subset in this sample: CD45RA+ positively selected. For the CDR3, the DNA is TGTGCCAGCAGTGAAAGGTGGGATCAGCCCCAGCATTTT. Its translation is CASSERWDQPQHF.